Listed below are T cell receptor beta chains from one sample, sequenced in a study of blood T cell repertoires in COVID-19. Some clones are missing from TCRdb's copy, which holds only in-frame ones; the method was immunoSEQ multiplex PCR. This table has about 97,000 clones, around 80% appearing once. Sequencing was done on a sample of peripheral blood. All receptors derive from a man in his sixties with active or convalescent COVID-19. Each CDR3 is given with its conserved first and last residue. Each record gives: D gene, J gene, clone size, V gene, CDR3 DNA, CDR3 protein. The D gene is left open where the match is weak. Size is stated for part of the rows, as once, few or many counts, or as a class when the clone is expanded.

>TRBD1|TRBJ2-2|-|TRBV7-6
TGTGCCAGCAGCCACGGGACAGGGGACACCGGGGAGCTGTTTTTT
CASSHGTGDTGELFF
>-|TRBJ1-4|-|TRBV15
TGTGCCACCAGCAGAGATCATAATGAAAAACTGTTTTTT
CATSRDHNEKLFF
>-|TRBJ2-5|-|TRBV20-1
TGCAGTGCTAGCATGCCCAGGACCCAGTACTTC
CSASMPRTQYF
>TRBD1|TRBJ1-2|once|TRBV6-5
TGTGCCAGTATTGGACAGGGGGCGAAGGGCTACACCTTC
CASIGQGAKGYTF
>TRBD1|TRBJ1-2|-|TRBV18
TGTGCCAGCTCACCATCAGAGACAGGGGTTAACTATGGCTACACCTTC
CASSPSETGVNYGYTF
>-|TRBJ1-1|-|TRBV12-3/TRBV12-4
TGTGCCAGCAGTTTAAGCGTTGAAGCTTTCTTT
CASSLSVEAFF
>TRBD2|TRBJ2-7|few|TRBV7-2
TGTGCCAGCAGCCAGGGAGCGGGGGCCTACGAGCAGTACTTC
CASSQGAGAYEQYF
>-|TRBJ2-2|few|TRBV6-5
TGTGCCAGCACCACAGGGGGGGGAACCGGGGAGCTGTTTTTT
CASTTGGGTGELFF
>-|TRBJ2-3|-|TRBV18
TGTGCCAGCTCACCACTCGCAGTCCGATCGGGAGATACGCAGTATTTT
CASSPLAVRSGDTQYF
>-|TRBJ1-2|-|TRBV19
TGTGCCAGTAGTAGCGACCCTAGCTATGGCTACACCTTC
CASSSDPSYGYTF
>TRBD1|TRBJ1-1|few|TRBV5-5
TGTGCCAGCAGTTTCCGGATGGGGACAGCCAAAGCGTCAGCTTTCTTT
CASSFRMGTAKASAFF
>-|TRBJ1-1|-|TRBV12-3/TRBV12-4
TGTGCCAGCACCCTTAGAGGCACTGAAGCTTTCTTT
CASTLRGTEAFF
>TRBD1|TRBJ2-1|-|TRBV18
TGTGCCAGCTCACCACTAGGACAGGGATACAATGAGCAGTTCTTC
CASSPLGQGYNEQFF
>-|TRBJ2-5|-|TRBV7-2
TGTGCCAGCAGCTTATCCCCGGCGGGGTTAGAGACCCAGTACTTC
CASSLSPAGLETQYF
>-|TRBJ1-6|-|TRBV4-1
TGCGCCAGCAGCCAAGATGCGCGGGTCCGGAATTCACCCCTCCACTTT
CASSQDARVRNSPLHF
>-|TRBJ2-6|few|TRBV7-2
TGTGCCAGCAGCTCTCACTCCTCTGGGGCCAACGTCCTGACTTTC
CASSSHSSGANVLTF
>-|TRBJ2-5|few|TRBV28
TGTGCCAGCAGCTCAGAAGCGGGACACCTCCAAGAGACCCAGTACTTC
CASSSEAGHLQETQYF
>-|TRBJ1-2|-|TRBV6-5
TGTGCCAGCAAATTGGACAGTCATAACTATGGCTACACCTTC
CASKLDSHNYGYTF
>TRBD2|TRBJ2-3|-|TRBV11-2
TGTGCCAGCAGCTTAGGACTAGCGGGGGTCACAGATACGCAGTATTTT
CASSLGLAGVTDTQYF
>-|TRBJ1-1|-|TRBV24-1
TGTGCCACCAGTGATTGGGGCCATCCGCGAGCTTTCTTT
CATSDWGHPRAFF
>TRBD1|TRBJ1-3|-|TRBV5-4
TGTGCCAGCAGCCTGACAGGGTCTGGAAACACCATATATTTT
CASSLTGSGNTIYF
>-|TRBJ2-4|-|TRBV2
TGTGCCAGCAGTGGGGGGAGGCACATTCAGTACTTC
CASSGGRHIQYF
>-|TRBJ1-6|many|TRBV4-1
TGCGCCAGCAGCTCGCAGGGCGGATCCTATAATTCACCCCTCCACTTT
CASSSQGGSYNSPLHF
>TRBD2|TRBJ2-3|-|TRBV7-8
TGTGCCAGCAGCCGAGGGACTAGGAGCACAGATACGCAGTATTTT
CASSRGTRSTDTQYF
>TRBD1|TRBJ2-7|-|TRBV28
TGTGCCACCCAAGGGGGGACAGGGGCCTACGAGCAGTACTTC
CATQGGTGAYEQYF
>-|TRBJ1-4|-|TRBV5-1
TGCGCCAGCAGCTTGGCCGACAGTGGACTAAGGGCTAATGAAAAACTGTTTTTT
CASSLADSGLRANEKLFF
>TRBD2|TRBJ2-3|-|TRBV24-1
TGTGCCACCAGTGACCCCAGCGGGAGAACAGATACGCAGTATTTT
CATSDPSGRTDTQYF
>-|TRBJ2-2|-|TRBV6-1
TGTGCCAGCAGACGGACTACTGGTAACACCGGGGAGCTGTTTTTT
CASRRTTGNTGELFF